The 31 T cell receptor gamma chains listed next were all sequenced from one sample in a study of Vδ1+ human thymocytes. Their cognate antigens are unknown. Whole-study findings and limits: Highly polyclonal TRG and TRD repertoires with Gaussian CDR3 length distributions appeared in thymus.

Sequences come from RNA converted to cDNA by reverse transcription. The CDR3 regions were amplified by multiplex PCR from V-gene primers to a constant-region primer. TCRdb reanalysed the multiplex PCR reads via CATT. The sample holds about 23,000 gamma-chain clones, about an eighth seen once. Sequencing used Vdelta1+ gamma-delta thymocytes from the thymus. As to subset: FACS-sorted CD3+ TCRalphabeta- TCRVdelta1+ TCRVdelta2- thymocytes. The receptors derive from a child less than two years old who had congenital heart surgery.

This clone showed up just once. The chain is built from TRGV4 and TRGJP1. The germline V gene encodes CDR1 EGSTGY and CDR2 YDSYTSSV. The CDR3 has 18 residues. V shed 0 bases, J shed 4 bases, and the junction held 14 bases outside the gene matches. This CDR3 is CATWDGRVGEFTGWFKIF. The CDR3 DNA is TGTGCCACCTGGGATGGGCGAGTAGGGGAATTCACTGGTTGGTTCAAGATATTT.

A remark on this clone: The same CDR3 is also encoded by other DNA sequences in this sample. The rearrangement joins TRGV9 to TRGJ1 or TRGJ2. Germline V gives CDR1 GITISATS, CDR2 ISYDGTV (reference sequence). The V and J ends lost 4 bases and 2 bases, in that order; junction bases with no gene match: 5. CDR3 length equals 13 residues. CDR3 region: CALWEGYYYKKLF. CDR3 DNA sequence: TGTGCCTTGTGGGAAGGGTATTATTATAAGAAACTCTTT.

This chain joins TRGV2 and TRGJ1 or TRGJ2. With 6 bases clipped from V and 0 bases from J, the junction kept 23 bases outside the gene matches. The CDR3 has 19 residues. CDR1 and CDR2 (germline): EGSNGY, YDSYNSKV. CDR3 protein: CATWNATKPIRANYYKKLF. DNA of the CDR3: TGTGCCACCTGGAATGCCACAAAGCCGATACGCGCGAATTATTATAAGAAACTCTTT.

The chain combines TRGV9 with TRGJ1 or TRGJ2. The CDR3 has 11 residues. Germline CDR1 GITISATS, CDR2 ISYDGTV (reference sequence). With 11 bases clipped from V and 9 bases from J, the junction kept 13 bases outside the gene matches. The CDR3 loop is CACLGYGKKLF. The CDR3, as DNA: TGTGCCTGCCTGGGTTACGGTAAGAAACTCTTT.

For this clone: Germline is not matched at one junction end, which may reflect a read error. Other DNA sequences in this specimen translate into the identical CDR3. V usage is TRGV3 and J usage is TRGJ1 or TRGJ2. CDR1 and CDR2 from the germline V gene are VTNTFY and YDVSTARD (reference sequence). The CDR3 loop spans 17 amino acids. The CDR3 sequence is CATWGTAENPNYYKKLF. The CDR3 nucleotides are TGTGCCACCTGGGGAACGGCCGAAAATCCGAATTATTATAAGAAGCTCTTT.

The V call is TRGV3, the J call TRGJ1 or TRGJ2. The length of the CDR3 is 13 residues. Trimming at V came to 2 bases and at J to 3 bases, leaving 4 bases not matched to a gene. Germline CDR1 VTNTFY, CDR2 YDVSTARD (reference sequence). Here the CDR3 DNA reads TGTGCCACCTGGGACACCATTTATTATAAGAAACTCTTT. Its protein product is CATWDTIYYKKLF.

The chain employs TRGV3 and TRGJP2. The CDR3 spans 18 residues. CDR1 is VTNTFY and CDR2 is YDVSTARD in the germline V gene (reference sequence). V lost 1 base and J lost 0; bases outside the gene matches: 11. CDR3 amino acids: CATWDRSPENSSDWIKTF. The CDR3, as DNA: TGTGCCACCTGGGACAGATCCCCCGAGAATAGTAGTGATTGGATCAAGACGTTT.

This clone was seen a handful of times. The rearrangement links TRGV9 to TRGJ1 or TRGJ2. V was clipped by 0 bases and J by 1 base; unmatched bases: 9. CDR1 is GITISATS, CDR2 ISYDGTV, per germline (reference sequence). CDR3 length equals 16 residues. The DNA for the CDR3 is TGTGCCTTGTGGGAGGTGTGGGTCCCTAATTATTATAAGAAACTCTTT. Translating gives CALWEVWVPNYYKKLF.

The sample holds a few counts of this clone. One junction end does not reproduce the germline sequence, and a read error may be involved. V and J are TRGV9 and TRGJ1 or TRGJ2. CDR1 and CDR2 (germline): GITISATS, ISYDGTV (reference sequence). The CDR3 contains 13 residues. The CDR3 protein is CTLWEAHYYKKLF. CDR3 DNA: TGTACCTTGTGGGAGGCCCATTATTATAAGAAACTCTTT.

Concerning this clone itself: Other DNA sequences within the sample encode an identical CDR3. The chain is built from TRGV4 and TRGJ1 or TRGJ2. CDR1 is EGSTGY, CDR2 YDSYTSSV, per germline. With 6 bases clipped from V and 4 bases from J, the junction kept 3 bases outside the gene matches. This CDR3 comprises 11 residues. The CDR3 spells CATWLYYKKLF. The CDR3 DNA follows: TGTGCCACCTGGCTCTATTATAAGAAACTCTTT.

This chain uses TRGV4 with TRGJ1 or TRGJ2. The germline gives CDR1 EGSTGY, CDR2 YDSYTSSV. After removal of 4 bases from V and 12 bases from J, the junction contained 9 bases not matched to a gene. CDR3 length: 11 amino acids. The CDR3 region has the DNA TGTGCCACCTGGGAGGGACGCGGGAAACTCTTT. It yields the protein CATWEGRGKLF.

The V and J genes are TRGV3 and TRGJ1 or TRGJ2. The CDR3 runs to 14 residues. From germline, CDR1 is VTNTFY and CDR2 YDVSTARD (reference sequence). The V and J ends lost 1 base and 6 bases, in that order; junction bases with no gene match: 9. The CDR3 loop reads CATWDRCQGYKKLF. The CDR3 coding sequence is TGTGCCACCTGGGACAGATGTCAAGGTTATAAGAAACTCTTT.

In regard to this clone: Other nucleotide sequences in the sample specify the same CDR3. The V call is TRGV2, the J call TRGJ1 or TRGJ2. CDR3 length: 14 residues. The germline V gene encodes CDR1 EGSNGY and CDR2 YDSYNSKV. V gave up 1 base and J gave up 4 bases; unmatched junction bases: 7. This chain's CDR3 is CATWDGPSYYKKLF. In DNA, the CDR3 is TGTGCCACCTGGGACGGCCCTTCATATTATAAGAAACTCTTT.

The V call is TRGV9, the J call TRGJP2. The trim removed 0 bases at V and 2 bases at J, leaving 6 bases unmatched. CDR1 and CDR2 from the germline V gene are GITISATS and ISYDGTV (reference sequence). This CDR3 comprises 16 residues. This chain's CDR3 is CALWEVRLSSDWIKTF. CDR3 coding DNA: TGTGCCTTGTGGGAGGTGCGACTGAGTAGTGATTGGATCAAGACGTTT.

A few counts support this clone. The chain recombines TRGV4 with TRGJ1 or TRGJ2. V was pared by 6 bases and J by 9 bases, with 11 bases of the junction left unmatched. The CDR3 covers 12 residues. CDR1 and CDR2 (germline): EGSTGY, YDSYTSSV. In DNA form, the CDR3 reads TGTGCCACCTGGAATGTGGGCCCTAAGAAACTCTTT. It encodes CATWNVGPKKLF.

This clone was detected only a few times. The chain has TRGV2 and TRGJ1 or TRGJ2. The CDR3 totals 15 residues. Germline V gene lookup returns CDR1 EGSNGY and CDR2 YDSYNSKV. The trim removed 0 bases at V and 3 bases at J, leaving 8 bases unmatched. Written as DNA, the CDR3 is TGTGCCACCTGGGACGGGCCCGAGATTTATTATAAGAAACTCTTT. Translating it yields CATWDGPEIYYKKLF.

This clone turned up a few times. A much larger clone sits a single nucleotide away, making a read error possible. The same CDR3 is also encoded by other DNA sequences in this sample. The chain recombines TRGV8 with TRGJ1 or TRGJ2. Germline CDR1 is VENAVY and CDR2 is YDSYNSRV. The V gene end was trimmed by 3 bases and the J gene end by 3 bases; junction bases not matched to a gene: 5. This CDR3 region has 13 residues. The CDR3 bases are TGTGCCACCTGGGATCGGATTTATTATAAGAAACTCTTT. It specifies CATWDRIYYKKLF.

The J gene is TRGJP1, the V gene TRGV5. CDR1 and CDR2 from the germline V gene are VINAFY and YDVSNSKD. Trimming at V came to 5 bases and at J to 7 bases, leaving 13 bases not matched to a gene. This CDR3 has 15 amino acids. The CDR3 here is CATWGWSDGGWFKIF. The CDR3, as DNA: TGTGCCACCTGGGGGTGGTCTGATGGTGGTTGGTTCAAGATATTT.

The V call is TRGV4, the J call TRGJ1 or TRGJ2. Germline-derived CDR1 and CDR2 are EGSTGY and YDSYTSSV. V was clipped by 6 bases and J by 10 bases; unmatched bases: 6. The CDR3 loop spans 10 amino acids. The CDR3 here is CATWMKKKLF. CDR3 in DNA: TGTGCCACCTGGATGAAGAAGAAACTCTTT.

This clone was seen only a few times. Additional DNA sequences in this sample encode the identical CDR3. The gene calls are TRGV8 and TRGJP1. Germline V gives CDR1 VENAVY, CDR2 YDSYNSRV. The J segment lost 1 base and the V segment lost 3 bases, leaving 2 bases of the junction unmatched. The CDR3 length is 14 residues. The DNA for the CDR3 is TGTGCCACCTGGGATTCTACCACTGGTTGGTTCAAGATATTT. This codes for CATWDSTTGWFKIF.

The V gene is TRGV5, the J gene TRGJ1 or TRGJ2. V dropped 2 bases and J dropped 1; count of bases not matched to a gene: 8. The CDR3 covers 15 residues. Germline V gene sequence: CDR1 VINAFY, CDR2 YDVSNSKD. CDR3 coding DNA: TGTGCCACCTGGGACACCCCCCAAAATTATTATAAGAAACTCTTT. Translating it yields CATWDTPQNYYKKLF.

A few counts support this clone. V gene TRGV4 combines with J gene TRGJ1 or TRGJ2. The germline V gene has CDR1 EGSTGY and CDR2 YDSYTSSV. This CDR3 spans 15 amino acids. With V trimmed by 6 bases and J by 4 bases, 15 bases remained unmatched. The CDR3 region is CATWNAQGVYYKKLF. CDR3 bases: TGTGCCACCTGGAATGCCCAAGGGGTCTATTATAAGAAACTCTTT.

This clone was detected only a few times. This rearrangement joins TRGV8 to TRGJ1 or TRGJ2. Per the germline V gene, CDR1 is VENAVY and CDR2 is YDSYNSRV. The trim removed 3 bases at V and 3 bases at J, leaving 8 bases unmatched. The CDR3 covers 14 residues. CDR3: CATWDSSIYYKKLF. Here the CDR3 DNA reads TGTGCCACCTGGGATTCGTCGATTTATTATAAGAAACTCTTT.

This clone was counted only a few times. J is TRGJ1 or TRGJ2 and V is TRGV5. V was pared by 3 bases and J by 12 bases, with 5 bases of the junction left unmatched. The CDR3 is 10 residues long. CDR1 is VINAFY and CDR2 is YDVSNSKD in the germline V gene. The CDR3 DNA follows: TGTGCCACCTGGGACTGGGGGAAACTCTTT. Encoded protein: CATWDWGKLF.

The chain carries TRGV8 and TRGJ1 or TRGJ2. Trimming at V came to 0 bases and at J to 6 bases, leaving 11 bases not matched to a gene. Germline V lookup: CDR1 VENAVY, CDR2 YDSYNSRV. This CDR3 has 15 amino acids. The CDR3 region has the DNA TGTGCCACCTGGGATAGGCCGGGTGGCCTTTATAAGAAACTCTTT. It encodes CATWDRPGGLYKKLF.

The chain joins TRGV4 to TRGJP2. The CDR3 length is 16 residues. The germline gives CDR1 EGSTGY, CDR2 YDSYTSSV. Germline trimming cut 6 bases from V and 3 bases from J; bases unmatched to any gene: 13. CDR3 bases: TGTGCCACCTGGAATTTGATAACGTGTAGTGATTGGATCAAGACGTTT. Amino acid sequence: CATWNLITCSDWIKTF.

In its sample, this clone was seen a few times. The chain has TRGV4 and TRGJ1 or TRGJ2. The germline V gene has CDR1 EGSTGY and CDR2 YDSYTSSV. The CDR3 is 15 amino acids. V was clipped by 6 bases and J by 3 bases; unmatched bases: 14. CDR3 sequence (DNA): TGTGCCACCTGGAGTTGGGACTTAACTTATTATAAGAAACTCTTT. It yields the protein CATWSWDLTYYKKLF.

V is TRGV4 and J is TRGJP2. Germline loops: CDR1 EGSTGY, CDR2 YDSYTSSV. After removal of 9 bases from V and 0 bases from J, the junction contained 7 bases not matched to a gene. The CDR3 spans 14 residues. This CDR3 reads CATPPYSSDWIKTF. The CDR3 DNA reads as TGTGCCACCCCGCCCTATAGTAGTGATTGGATCAAGACGTTT.

This chain uses TRGV4 with TRGJ1 or TRGJ2. The CDR3 spans 14 residues. The V gene end was trimmed by 0 bases and the J gene end by 2 bases; junction bases not matched to a gene: 4. The V gene's germline CDR1 is EGSTGY and CDR2 YDSYTSSV. The CDR3, as DNA: TGTGCCACCTGGGATGGGCCGGATTATTATAAGAAACTCTTT. Amino acids: CATWDGPDYYKKLF.

This clone was observed a handful of times. One end of the junction is discordant with germline, which a read error may explain. The J gene is TRGJP2, the V gene TRGV4. CDR1 is EGSTGY and CDR2 is YDSYTSSV in the germline V gene. There are 15 residues in the CDR3. This CDR3 is CATWNGLVSDWIKTF. The CDR3 DNA is TGTGCCACCTGGAATGGGTTGGTGAGTGATTGGATCAAGACGTTT.

The chain joins TRGV9 to TRGJ1 or TRGJ2. The trim removed 0 bases at V and 4 bases at J, leaving 9 bases unmatched. The CDR3 contains 15 residues. The germline V gene encodes CDR1 GITISATS and CDR2 ISYDGTV (reference sequence). Here the CDR3 reads CALWEVRGWYYKKLF. The CDR3 DNA follows: TGTGCCTTGTGGGAGGTGCGTGGTTGGTATTATAAGAAACTCTTT.